A selection of T cell receptor beta chains follows, all from one sample in a study of blood T cell repertoires in COVID-19. Sequenced by immunoSEQ multiplex PCR; TCRdb stores in-frame clones only, minus some. Of around 160,000 clones in the sample, approximately 79% were seen once. Source material: peripheral blood. These receptor sequences come from a woman of 80 years or more with acute or convalescent COVID-19. Each CDR3 is given with its conserved first and last residue. The order of the fields is J gene, clone size, V gene, D gene, CDR3 protein. The D gene is left open where the match is weak. Clone size is not always given. Where it is, it says once, few, many or a class for expanded clones.

J: TRBJ1-6
size: -
V: TRBV7-9
D: -
CDR3: CASSLAGGRNSPLHF

J: TRBJ2-1
size: once
V: TRBV11-3
D: -
CDR3: CASSLGGYQFF

J: TRBJ2-1
size: -
V: TRBV20-1
D: TRBD2
CDR3: CRAGAGIEQFF

J: TRBJ2-3
size: -
V: TRBV27
D: TRBD2
CDR3: CASTSGGPGAQYF

J: TRBJ1-2
size: many
V: TRBV6-5
D: -
CDR3: CASSSSNWGGGYTF

J: TRBJ1-1
size: few
V: TRBV3-1/TRBV3-2
D: -
CDR3: CASSQPQGTEAFF

J: TRBJ2-5
size: -
V: TRBV10-3
D: TRBD1
CDR3: CAISDGDRVKETQYF

J: TRBJ2-5
size: -
V: TRBV7-9
D: -
CDR3: CASSPLERYQETQYF

J: TRBJ2-1
size: -
V: TRBV12-3/TRBV12-4
D: TRBD2
CDR3: CASRLAGEGSTFF

J: TRBJ2-1
size: -
V: TRBV10-2
D: TRBD2
CDR3: CASSRLAGDYNEQFF

J: TRBJ2-5
size: -
V: TRBV19
D: TRBD2
CDR3: CASSVSLAGEETQYF

J: TRBJ1-6
size: few
V: TRBV6-6
D: -
CDR3: CASTKAGENNSPLHF

J: TRBJ2-1
size: -
V: TRBV6-4
D: -
CDR3: CASSLGPYNEQFF

J: TRBJ2-7
size: -
V: TRBV7-2
D: -
CDR3: CASSSLKTNSYEQYF

J: TRBJ2-7
size: -
V: TRBV5-6
D: -
CDR3: CASSLEVRDEQYF

J: TRBJ2-5
size: once
V: TRBV6-5
D: TRBD1
CDR3: CASSYPATGGETQYF

J: TRBJ2-1
size: -
V: TRBV7-3
D: -
CDR3: CASSLAPDNEQFF

J: TRBJ1-6
size: -
V: TRBV25-1
D: TRBD1
CDR3: CASSEYPPGTGLNSPLHF

J: TRBJ1-2
size: -
V: TRBV12-3/TRBV12-4
D: TRBD1
CDR3: CASSFGTGWGYTF

J: TRBJ2-2
size: -
V: TRBV6-5
D: -
CDR3: CASSRLQGSGELFF

J: TRBJ2-7
size: -
V: TRBV3-1/TRBV3-2
D: TRBD2
CDR3: CASSQLKTSGSPYF

J: TRBJ2-6
size: once
V: TRBV20-1
D: TRBD1
CDR3: CSASLFRILTGSNSGANVLTF

J: TRBJ2-5
size: -
V: TRBV18
D: -
CDR3: CASSPAAITETQYF

J: TRBJ1-2
size: -
V: TRBV29-1
D: -
CDR3: CSVEESGVPIYGYTF

J: TRBJ2-6
size: -
V: TRBV12-5
D: -
CDR3: CASGLTAGAGANVLTF

J: TRBJ2-7
size: -
V: TRBV7-2
D: -
CDR3: CASSSFLQRAYEQYF

J: TRBJ2-3
size: -
V: TRBV5-1
D: -
CDR3: CASSLAGPRATDTQYF

J: TRBJ1-3
size: -
V: TRBV19
D: -
CDR3: CASSPPGLRISGTIYF

J: TRBJ1-1
size: once
V: TRBV5-1
D: -
CDR3: CASSFQGNTEAFF

J: TRBJ1-4
size: few
V: TRBV3-1/TRBV3-2
D: -
CDR3: CASSQRQISTNEKLFF

J: TRBJ1-2
size: -
V: TRBV28
D: -
CDR3: CASTHSGGYGYTF

J: TRBJ1-1
size: -
V: TRBV4-1
D: -
CDR3: CASSQEGVRNTEAFF

J: TRBJ1-2
size: many
V: TRBV2
D: -
CDR3: CASSEGAGNYGYTF

J: TRBJ1-2
size: -
V: TRBV27
D: -
CDR3: CASSPKGQLAYGYTF

J: TRBJ1-6
size: few
V: TRBV5-1
D: -
CDR3: CASSLDVSGNGSPLHF

J: TRBJ2-4
size: -
V: TRBV5-4
D: TRBD1
CDR3: CASSLGPPGTGVNIQYF

J: TRBJ2-5
size: many
V: TRBV2
D: -
CDR3: CASSVGNRQETQYF

J: TRBJ2-7
size: -
V: TRBV2
D: -
CDR3: CASSFRGHSYEQYF

J: TRBJ2-3
size: -
V: TRBV6-6
D: -
CDR3: CASLGGGSSTDTQYF

J: TRBJ1-1
size: -
V: TRBV19
D: TRBD1
CDR3: CASRTTGGTEAFF

J: TRBJ2-3
size: -
V: TRBV28
D: -
CDR3: CASKWGDSTDTQYF

J: TRBJ1-1
size: -
V: TRBV10-3
D: -
CDR3: CAISTGYTEAFF

J: TRBJ2-2
size: -
V: TRBV5-5
D: -
CDR3: CASSSRDIRLVTGELFF

J: TRBJ1-4
size: few
V: TRBV28
D: -
CDR3: CASSLLGSGSEKLFF

J: TRBJ2-3
size: -
V: TRBV7-9
D: -
CDR3: CASSLDRERTDTQYF

J: TRBJ2-7
size: -
V: TRBV6-5
D: -
CDR3: CASRILDNSYEQYF

J: TRBJ1-2
size: -
V: TRBV18
D: TRBD1
CDR3: CASSATGGRVYGYTF